Sequencing of this T cell receptor (beta chain) was carried out in a study of blood T cell repertoires in COVID-19 (dated by TCRdb to 2020 to 2021). Background on the whole study: Collaborator samples came from the United States, Italy and Spain and covered acute and convalescent phases of COVID-19. Samples came from the ongoing ImmuneRACE study (first 160 participants) plus 1,254 subjects from 6 global collaborators. The repertoires were made available in a free public database intended to serve as a resource for research on the immune response to SARS-CoV-2. Subjects who had been exposed to COVID-19, were actively infected with it, or had recovered from it provided the deeply sampled blood TCRbeta repertoires that made up the dataset. The material from the prospective study consisted of cDNA or gDNA derived from T cells, B-cell-depleted T cells, or PBMCs. Sample metadata almost always included a de-identified subject ID, COVID-19 status, age in years and sex. HLA class I and class II types, where available, came from metadata supplied by the sample provider rather than from assay-based typing.

Compared with germline, V lacks 0 bases and J lacks 2 bases; bases without a gene match: 2. According to the germline V gene, CDR1 reads SGDLS and CDR2 reads YYNGEE. Its CDR3 holds 14 amino acids, cysteine through phenylalanine. The sequence is cut down to CDR3 DNA, 42 bases in frame from base 1. Each collaborating institution followed its own protocols to collect whole blood in K2EDTA tubes. For TCRbeta analysis, collaborator samples were shipped as frozen whole blood, as isolated PBMCs, or as DNA extracted from either sample type. Points on this clone: Its antigen is unknown. One base away there is no much larger clone; base qualities are not given.

TCRbeta CDR3 regions were amplified from genomic DNA by means of the immunoSEQ Assay, a bias-controlled multiplex PCR. The original pipeline was this. Nucleated cell counts per sample were estimated from amplification of reference gene primers within the assay. Sequence reads were collapsed and filtered to measure the absolute abundance of every unique TCRbeta CDR3 rearrangement. Productive Simpson clonality was computed per sample as the square root of Simpson's diversity index over productive rearrangements. As stored in TCRdb, this immuneACCESS dataset retains in-frame rearrangements with V and J assigned. A fraction of the clones does not appear; measured against another copy, unresolved V genes explain less than half of the discrepancy, and the remainder lacks a known reason. The V and J calls and the clone size are those of that table, but D and trimming were determined from the DNA. The sample table holds approximately 210,000 clones, of which more than 85% were seen once. The ten largest clones take up under 0.9% of the sample.

General conclusions and limits of the study: Clinical and demographic metadata were provided uncurated, with the amount varying by source and participant.

Material for sequencing was peripheral blood. The V and J segments used are TRBV9 and TRBJ2-7, with TRBD1 identical over 7 junction bases. This sequence was found in a man aged 40-55 years with acute or convalescent COVID-19. The CDR3 region has the sequence CASSVGDSTYEQYF. The sequenced DNA: TGTGCCAGCAGCGTAGGGGACAGTACCTACGAGCAGTACTTC. Where the CDR3 stops, the reference TRBV9 and TRBJ2-7 genes take over; the full variable domain is DSGVTQTPKHLITATGQRVTLRCSPRSGDLSVYWYQQSLDQGLQFLIQYYNGEERAKGNILERFSAQQFPDLHSELNLSSLELGDSALYFCASSVGDSTYEQYFGPGTRLTVT.